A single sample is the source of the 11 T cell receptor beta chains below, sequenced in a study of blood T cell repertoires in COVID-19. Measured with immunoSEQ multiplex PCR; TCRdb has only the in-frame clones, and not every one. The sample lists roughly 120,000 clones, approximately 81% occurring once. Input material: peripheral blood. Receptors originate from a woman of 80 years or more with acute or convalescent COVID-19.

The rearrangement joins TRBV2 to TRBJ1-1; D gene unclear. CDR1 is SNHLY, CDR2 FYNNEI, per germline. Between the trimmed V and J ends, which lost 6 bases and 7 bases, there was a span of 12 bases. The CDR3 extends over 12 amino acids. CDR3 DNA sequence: TGTGCCAGCAGCTGGTCCAGTTATGAAGCTTTCTTT. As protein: CASSWSSYEAFF.

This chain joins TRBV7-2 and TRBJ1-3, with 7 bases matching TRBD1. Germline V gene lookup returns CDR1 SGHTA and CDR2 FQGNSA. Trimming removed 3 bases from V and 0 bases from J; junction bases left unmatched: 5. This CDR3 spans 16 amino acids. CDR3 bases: TGTGCCAGCAGCTTGACAGGGATCAACTCTGGAAACACCATATATTTT. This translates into CASSLTGINSGNTIYF.

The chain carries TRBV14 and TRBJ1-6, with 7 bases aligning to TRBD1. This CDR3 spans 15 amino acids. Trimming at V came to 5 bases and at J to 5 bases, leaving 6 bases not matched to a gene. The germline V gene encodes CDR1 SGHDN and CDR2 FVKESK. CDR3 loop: CASSSWDRNNSPLHF. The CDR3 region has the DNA TGTGCCAGCAGCTCCTGGGACAGAAATAATTCACCCCTCCACTTT.

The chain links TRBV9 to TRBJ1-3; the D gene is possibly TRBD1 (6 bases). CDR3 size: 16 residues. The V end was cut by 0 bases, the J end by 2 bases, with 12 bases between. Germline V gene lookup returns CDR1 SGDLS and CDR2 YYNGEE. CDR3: CASSVAATGTGNTIYF. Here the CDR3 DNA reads TGTGCCAGCAGCGTAGCAGCCACAGGGACTGGAAACACCATATATTTT.

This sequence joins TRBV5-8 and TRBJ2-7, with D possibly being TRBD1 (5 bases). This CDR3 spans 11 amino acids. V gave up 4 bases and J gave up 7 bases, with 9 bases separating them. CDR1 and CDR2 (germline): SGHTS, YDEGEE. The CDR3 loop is CASSNRLEQYF. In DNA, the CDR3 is TGTGCCAGCAGCAACAGGTTAGAGCAGTACTTC.

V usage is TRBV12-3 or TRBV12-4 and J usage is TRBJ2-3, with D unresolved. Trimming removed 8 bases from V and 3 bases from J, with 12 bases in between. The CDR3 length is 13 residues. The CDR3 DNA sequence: TGTGCCAGCGCTATTGGTGAAACAGATACGCAGTATTTT. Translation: CASAIGETDTQYF.

In DNA, the CDR3 is TGTGCCAGCAGCTTAGCCCCCGGGACACTCTCTGGAAACACCATATATTTT. Amino acids: CASSLAPGTLSGNTIYF. J is TRBJ1-3 and V is TRBV7-2, with a tentative D call TRBD1 (6 bases). In germline, CDR1 is SGHTA, CDR2 FQGNSA. This CDR3 is 17 amino acids long. V gave up 0 bases and J gave up 0 bases, with 12 bases separating them.

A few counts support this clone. The CDR3 sequence: CASSPKGIRNTEAFF. The CDR3 nucleotides read TGTGCCAGCAGCCCGAAGGGGATTCGGAACACTGAAGCTTTCTTT. The rearrangement uses TRBV7-2 and TRBJ1-1; D may be TRBD1 (5 bases). Trimming removed 5 bases from V and 1 base from J, with 14 bases in between. The CDR3 extends over 15 amino acids. CDR1 is SGHTA and CDR2 is FQGNSA in the germline V gene. Full variable domain (outside the CDR3, taken from reference TRBV7-2 and TRBJ1-1): GAGVSQSPSNKVTEKGKDVELRCDPISGHTALYWYRQSLGQGLEFLIYFQGNSAPDKSGLPSDRFSAERTGGSVSTLTIQRTQQEDSAVYLCASSPKGIRNTEAFFGQGTRLTVV.

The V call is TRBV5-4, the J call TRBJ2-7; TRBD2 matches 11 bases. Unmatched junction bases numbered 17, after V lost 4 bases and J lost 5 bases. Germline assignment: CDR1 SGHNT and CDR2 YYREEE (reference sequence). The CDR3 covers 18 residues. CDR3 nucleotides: TGTGCCAGCAGCCCGGAACCTTCATCGACTAGCGGGACCCACGAGCAGTACTTC. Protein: CASSPEPSSTSGTHEQYF.

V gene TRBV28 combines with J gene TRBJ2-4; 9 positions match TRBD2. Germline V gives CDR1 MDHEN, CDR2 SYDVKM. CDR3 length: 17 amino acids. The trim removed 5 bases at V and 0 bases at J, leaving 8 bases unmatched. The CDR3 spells CASSPSGGPLAKNIQYF. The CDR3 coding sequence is TGTGCCAGCAGTCCCAGCGGGGGGCCCCTAGCCAAAAACATTCAGTACTTC. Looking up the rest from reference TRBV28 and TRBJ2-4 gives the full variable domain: DVKVTQSSRYLVKRTGEKVFLECVQDMDHENMFWYRQDPGLGLRLIYFSYDVKMKEKGDIPEGYSVSREKKERFSLILESASTNQTSMYLCASSPSGGPLAKNIQYFGAGTRLSVL.

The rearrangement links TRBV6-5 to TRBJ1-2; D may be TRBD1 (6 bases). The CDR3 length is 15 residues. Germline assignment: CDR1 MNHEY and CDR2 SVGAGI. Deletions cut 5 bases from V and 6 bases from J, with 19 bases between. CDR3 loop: CASSQGPYELDGYTF. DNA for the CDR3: TGTGCCAGCAGTCAGGGGCCCTACGAACTTGATGGCTACACCTTC.